A single sample is the source of the 27 T cell receptor beta chains below, sequenced in a study of blood T cell repertoires in COVID-19. Sequenced by immunoSEQ multiplex PCR; TCRdb stores in-frame clones only, minus some. This table has about 270,000 clones, 91% appearing once. Sample: PBMCs or T cells enriched from blood (not recorded which). Every receptor here comes from a man aged 40-49 years who had been exposed to COVID-19.

The rearrangement joins TRBV9 to TRBJ1-2; maybe TRBD1 (6 bases). The CDR3 sequence is 13 residues long. Germline CDR1 SGDLS, CDR2 YYNGEE. The V end was cut by 8 bases, the J end by 8 bases, with 19 bases between. CDR3 DNA sequence: TGTGCCAGGAACCCCCAACAGGGAGACGGCTACACCTTC. Its translation is CARNPQQGDGYTF.

This clone was counted between two and nine times. This chain links TRBV19 with TRBJ2-7, with D possibly being TRBD1 (6 bases). Trimming stripped 6 bases from V and 2 bases from J, with 14 bases between. The CDR3 runs to 14 residues. Looked up from germline, CDR1 is LNHDA and CDR2 is SQIVND (reference sequence). DNA for the CDR3: TGTGCCAGTAGCTCGGGACATACCCCCTACGAGCAGTACTTC. Protein sequence: CASSSGHTPYEQYF.

The J gene is TRBJ2-2, the V gene TRBV5-1; TRBD2 agrees at 11 bases. Per the germline V gene, CDR1 is SGHRS and CDR2 is YFSETQ. V was clipped by 5 bases and J by 4 bases; unmatched bases: 4. The CDR3 has 15 residues. The CDR3: CASRPGTSGTGELFF. DNA of the CDR3: TGCGCCAGCAGACCCGGGACTAGCGGCACCGGGGAGCTGTTTTTT. The full variable domain, completed using reference TRBV5-1 and TRBJ2-2, is KAGVTQTPRYLIKTRGQQVTLSCSPISGHRSVSWYQQTPGQGLQFLFEYFSETQRNKGNFPGRFSGRQFSNSRSEMNVSTLELGDSALYLCASRPGTSGTGELFFGEGSRLTVL.

The chain joins TRBV11-1 to TRBJ1-1; 8 nucleotides align to TRBD1. CDR3 length: 15 residues. The junction had 5 bases not matched to a gene; V was cut back by 5 bases and J by 0 bases. Germline V lookup: CDR1 SGHAT, CDR2 FQDESV (reference sequence). The CDR3 DNA reads as TGTGCCAGCAGCCGGACAGGGATCTTGAACACTGAAGCTTTCTTT. Encoded protein: CASSRTGILNTEAFF.

The chain uses TRBV7-9 and TRBJ2-3, with 7 bases fitting TRBD1. V was clipped by 1 base and J by 13 bases; unmatched bases: 8. The CDR3 runs 13 residues. CDR1 is SEHNR, CDR2 FQNEAQ, per germline (reference sequence). In nucleotides, the CDR3 is TGTGCCAGCAGCTTAGGACGGGACAGAAAAAAGTATTTT. It yields the protein CASSLGRDRKKYF.

V is TRBV7-6 and J is TRBJ2-5; 9 bases line up with TRBD1. Germline values: CDR1 SGHVS, CDR2 FNYEAQ. The V gene end was trimmed by 5 bases and the J gene end by 5 bases; junction bases not matched to a gene: 6. This CDR3 has 14 residues. This chain's CDR3 is CASSPGQGGETQYF. The DNA of the CDR3 is TGTGCCAGCAGCCCGGGACAGGGAGGGGAGACCCAGTACTTC. Drawing the rest from reference TRBV7-6 and TRBJ2-5, the complete variable domain is GAGVSQSPRYKVTKRGQDVALRCDPISGHVSLYWYRQALGQGPEFLTYFNYEAQQDKSGLPNDRFSAERPEGSISTLTIQRTEQRDSAMYRCASSPGQGGETQYFGPGTRLLVL.

The chain recombines TRBV6-1 with TRBJ2-7; D is possibly TRBD1 (6 bases). The CDR3 has 14 amino acids. With 3 bases removed from V and 3 bases from J, the gap between germline ends came to 12 bases. Germline CDR1 and CDR2: MNHNS and SASEGT. CDR3 bases: TGTGCCAGCAGTGAGAAGGGGGTGATCTACGAGCAGTACTTC. Translation: CASSEKGVIYEQYF.

V is TRBV7-2 and J is TRBJ1-4; D is uncertain. V was clipped by 0 bases and J by 7 bases, with 6 bases between them. Germline-derived CDR1 and CDR2 are SGHTA and FQGNSA. The CDR3 contains 13 residues. CDR3 sequence (DNA): TGTGCCAGCAGCTTAGCTCCAGGTGAAAAACTGTTTTTT. Protein sequence: CASSLAPGEKLFF.

This chain links TRBV9 with TRBJ2-1, with D maybe TRBD1 (6 bases). Per the germline V gene, CDR1 is SGDLS and CDR2 is YYNGEE. This CDR3 comprises 14 residues. V gave up 3 bases and J gave up 7 bases, with 14 bases separating them. The CDR3 DNA reads as TGTGCCAGCAGCGCGGACAGATATGGGAATGAGCAGTTCTTC. Protein: CASSADRYGNEQFF.

CDR3 in amino acids: CAIRGTSGRDEQFF. CDR3 coding DNA: TGTGCCATCAGGGGGACTAGCGGGAGAGATGAGCAGTTCTTC. The V and J genes are TRBV10-3 and TRBJ2-1; 14 nucleotides agree with TRBD2. V lost 6 bases and J lost 8; bases outside the gene matches: 3. CDR3 size: 14 residues. CDR1 and CDR2 from the germline V gene are ENHRY and SYGVKD.

The chain uses TRBV19 and TRBJ1-3; D ambiguous. Trimming cost V 1 base and J 0 bases, with 7 bases left between them. Per the germline V gene, CDR1 is LNHDA and CDR2 is SQIVND (reference sequence). The CDR3 loop spans 15 amino acids. This CDR3 is CASSIVSFSGNTIYF. Written as DNA, the CDR3 is TGTGCCAGTAGTATAGTGAGTTTCTCTGGAAACACCATATATTTT.

The gene calls are TRBV13 and TRBJ1-2, with 7 bases lining up with TRBD1. The CDR3 runs to 15 residues. V was pared by 2 bases and J by 5 bases, with 8 bases of the junction left unmatched. Germline lookup yields CDR1 PRHDT and CDR2 FYEKMQ (reference sequence). The CDR3 loop is CASSLKTGDLYGYTF. CDR3 nucleotides: TGTGCCAGCAGCTTAAAAACAGGGGACCTTTATGGCTACACCTTC. Full variable domain (outside the CDR3, taken from reference TRBV13 and TRBJ1-2): AAGVIQSPRHLIKEKRETATLKCYPIPRHDTVYWYQQGPGQDPQFLISFYEKMQSDKGSIPDRFSAQQFSDYHSELNMSSLELGDSALYFCASSLKTGDLYGYTFGSGTRLTVV.

This clone appeared once. CDR3 amino acids: CASSQDKILGDKGGWPENEKLFF. CDR3 sequence (DNA): TGTGCCAGCAGCCAAGATAAAATCCTCGGGGACAAAGGTGGTTGGCCAGAGAATGAAAAACTGTTTTTT. The V and J genes are TRBV3-1 (or the pseudogene TRBV3-2) and TRBJ1-4, with a possible D match to TRBD1 (6 bases). V was shortened by 0 bases and J by 5 bases, with 34 bases between the two germline ends. The CDR3 sequence is 23 residues long. CDR1 and CDR2 from the germline V gene are LGHDT and YNNKEL (reference sequence).

A word on this clone: Different DNA sequences within this sample yield the same CDR3. The V call is TRBV6-5, the J call TRBJ1-1; D unclear. CDR1 and CDR2 from the germline V gene are MNHEY and SVGAGI. Trimming cost V 4 bases and J 0 bases, with 6 bases left between them. There are 13 residues in the CDR3. The CDR3 sequence: CASSSGMNTEAFF. For the CDR3, the DNA is TGTGCCAGCAGTTCGGGAATGAACACTGAAGCTTTCTTT.

The chain uses TRBV7-9 and TRBJ1-1; D unresolved. This CDR3 is built from 14 residues. V was cut by 5 bases and J by 2 bases, with 12 bases left in between. The germline gives CDR1 SEHNR, CDR2 FQNEAQ (reference sequence). CDR3 DNA: TGTGCCAGCAGCACACTACCCCCAAACACTGAAGCTTTCTTT. It specifies CASSTLPPNTEAFF.

The chain carries TRBV4-2 and TRBJ2-7, with TRBD1 matching 7 bases. This CDR3 has 16 amino acids. J lost 0 bases, V lost 0 bases, and 5 bases had no gene match. Germline V CDR1 and CDR2: LGHNA, YNFKEQ. The CDR3 loop is CASSQEGTGVSYEQYF. CDR3 in DNA: TGTGCCAGCAGCCAAGAAGGAACAGGGGTCTCCTACGAGCAGTACTTC.

This chain connects TRBV11-2 to TRBJ2-1; 13 bases are shared with TRBD2. Germline CDR1 SGHAT, CDR2 FQNNGV. This CDR3 contains 19 residues. The ends lost 2 bases at V and 4 bases at J; junction bases unmatched: 11. In DNA form, the CDR3 reads TGTGCCAGCAGCTTAAGGGCCTCTGGGACTAGCGGGAAGTACAATGAGCAGTTCTTC. It specifies CASSLRASGTSGKYNEQFF.

The chain uses TRBV25-1 and TRBJ1-5; no definite D call. The CDR3 is made up of 11 amino acids. CDR1 and CDR2 from the germline V gene are MGHDK and SYGVNS. V dropped 1 base and J dropped 11 bases, with 6 bases sitting between them. The CDR3 DNA follows: TGTGCCAGCAGTGAATCCGGGACCCAGCATTTT. Its protein is CASSESGTQHF.

V gene TRBV14 combines with J gene TRBJ1-1; a weak D match, TRBD1 (6 bases). The V and J ends lost 8 bases and 9 bases respectively, with 13 bases between them. CDR1 and CDR2 (germline): SGHDN, FVKESK. CDR3 length: 11 residues. The CDR3 DNA is TGTGCCAGCCGGGGGGCGGGGAAAGCTTTCTTT. Translating gives CASRGAGKAFF.

The V gene is TRBV19, the J gene TRBJ2-7; TRBD1 aligns across 11 bases. V was pared by 4 bases and J by 4 bases, with 6 bases of the junction left unmatched. The CDR3 covers 15 residues. CDR1 is LNHDA and CDR2 is SQIVND in the germline V gene (reference sequence). CDR3 sequence (DNA): TGTGCCAGTAGTAATTCCGGGACAGGGGGATACGAGCAGTACTTC. This codes for CASSNSGTGGYEQYF.

The V gene is TRBV15, the J gene TRBJ2-6; 8 nucleotides match TRBD1. Germline V gene lookup returns CDR1 LNHNV and CDR2 YYDKDF (reference sequence). This CDR3 has 19 amino acids. V lost 0 bases, J lost 4 bases, and 11 bases stayed unmatched. The CDR3 coding sequence is TGTGCCACCAGCAGAGAGAGGGGACAGGAGTTGACAGGGGCCAACGTCCTGACTTTC. This translates into CATSRERGQELTGANVLTF.

The chain uses TRBV29-1 and TRBJ1-4; the D gene is possibly TRBD1 (6 bases). V was shortened by 8 bases and J by 5 bases, with 12 bases between the two germline ends. There are 12 residues in the CDR3. CDR1 and CDR2 from the germline V gene are SQVTM and ANQGSEA. The chain's CDR3 is CSILQGNEKLFF. In nucleotides, the CDR3 is TGCAGCATATTGCAGGGGAATGAAAAACTGTTTTTT.

The V and J genes are TRBV27 and TRBJ1-1; 7 nucleotides line up with TRBD1. The germline V gene has CDR1 MNHEY and CDR2 SMNVEV (reference sequence). This CDR3 contains 14 residues. J gave up 5 bases and V 6 bases, and 9 bases lay outside the gene matches. The CDR3: CASRETGMGTEAFF. In DNA, the CDR3 is TGTGCCAGCAGGGAGACAGGGATGGGTACTGAAGCTTTCTTT.

This chain links TRBV6-4 with TRBJ2-3; 7 nucleotides agree with TRBD1. J gave up 6 bases and V 6 bases, and 12 bases lay outside the gene matches. The CDR3 extends over 15 amino acids. The germline gives CDR1 MRHNA, CDR2 SNTAGT. CDR3 sequence: CASRKPTGSVDTQYF. CDR3 DNA: TGTGCCAGCAGGAAACCGACAGGGTCTGTGGATACGCAGTATTTT.

The V call is TRBV5-1, the J call TRBJ1-1, with TRBD1 as a possible D gene (5 bases). CDR1 and CDR2 (germline): SGHRS, YFSETQ. With 2 bases removed from V and 1 base from J, the gap between germline ends came to 6 bases. CDR3 length: 13 amino acids. The CDR3, as DNA: TGCGCCAGCAGCTTCAGGGAGAACACTGAAGCTTTCTTT. This sequence encodes CASSFRENTEAFF.

The chain links TRBV11-2 to TRBJ2-5; weak D call: TRBD2 (6 bases). CDR1 is SGHAT, CDR2 FQNNGV, per germline. V was trimmed by 5 bases and J by 2 bases, leaving 15 bases between them. The CDR3 sequence is 15 residues long. The CDR3: CASSGLRDSQETQYF. The DNA of the CDR3 is TGTGCCAGCAGCGGCCTCCGGGACTCACAAGAGACCCAGTACTTC.

The gene calls are TRBV19 and TRBJ1-1, with D maybe TRBD1 (6 bases). V dropped 3 bases and J dropped 11 bases, with 16 bases sitting between them. Germline V gene sequence: CDR1 LNHDA, CDR2 SQIVND (reference sequence). CDR3 length: 13 residues. The DNA of the CDR3 is TGTGCCAGTAGTATTACCCGCGCAGGGGAGGCTTTCTTT. Protein: CASSITRAGEAFF.